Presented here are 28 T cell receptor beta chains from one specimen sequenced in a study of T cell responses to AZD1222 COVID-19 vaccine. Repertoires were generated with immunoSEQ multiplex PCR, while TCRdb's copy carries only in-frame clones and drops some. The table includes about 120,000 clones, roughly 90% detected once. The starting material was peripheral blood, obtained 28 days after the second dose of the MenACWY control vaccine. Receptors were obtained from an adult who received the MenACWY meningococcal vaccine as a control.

For the CDR3, the DNA is TGTGCCAGCAGCTTGGCCCCCCAGGGGAGGTTCCAAGAGACCCAGTACTTC. This translates into CASSLAPQGRFQETQYF. The chain is built from TRBV7-2 and TRBJ2-5, with D possibly called TRBD1 or TRBD2 (6 bases each). This CDR3 spans 17 amino acids. V was pared by 3 bases and J by 1 base, with 18 bases between. Germline V gene sequence: CDR1 SGHTA, CDR2 FQGNSA.

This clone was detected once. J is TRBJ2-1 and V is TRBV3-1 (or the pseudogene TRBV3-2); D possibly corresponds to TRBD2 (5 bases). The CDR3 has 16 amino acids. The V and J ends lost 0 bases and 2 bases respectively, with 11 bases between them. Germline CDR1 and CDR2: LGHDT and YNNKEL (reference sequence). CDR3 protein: CASSQDILVPYNEQFF. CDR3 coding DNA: TGTGCCAGCAGCCAAGATATACTAGTTCCCTACAATGAGCAGTTCTTC.

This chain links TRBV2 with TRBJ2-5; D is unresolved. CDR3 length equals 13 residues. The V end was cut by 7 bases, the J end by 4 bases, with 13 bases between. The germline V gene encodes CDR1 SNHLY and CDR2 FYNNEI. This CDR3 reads CASTTEIVETQYF. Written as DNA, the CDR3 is TGTGCCAGCACCACAGAGATAGTAGAGACCCAGTACTTC.

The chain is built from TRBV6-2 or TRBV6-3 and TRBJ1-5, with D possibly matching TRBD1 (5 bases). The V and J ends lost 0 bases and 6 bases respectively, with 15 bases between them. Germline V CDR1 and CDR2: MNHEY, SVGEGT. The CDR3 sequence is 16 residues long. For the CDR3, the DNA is TGTGCCAGCAGTTACTCTAGCCGGGGCAGGGCTCAGCCCCAGCATTTT. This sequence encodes CASSYSSRGRAQPQHF.

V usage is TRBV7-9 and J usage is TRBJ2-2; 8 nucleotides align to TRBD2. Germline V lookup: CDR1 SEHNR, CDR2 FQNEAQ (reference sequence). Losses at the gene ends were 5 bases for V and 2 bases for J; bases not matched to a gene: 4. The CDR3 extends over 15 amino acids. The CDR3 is CASSTGGRNTGELFF. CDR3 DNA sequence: TGTGCCAGCAGCACGGGAGGGCGTAACACCGGGGAGCTGTTTTTT.

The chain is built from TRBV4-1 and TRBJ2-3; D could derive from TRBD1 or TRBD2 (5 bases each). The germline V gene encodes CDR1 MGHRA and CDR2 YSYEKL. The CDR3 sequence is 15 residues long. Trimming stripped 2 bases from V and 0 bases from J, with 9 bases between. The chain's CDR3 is CASSQRDGSTDTQYF. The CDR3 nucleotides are TGCGCCAGCAGCCAACGGGACGGTAGCACAGATACGCAGTATTTT.

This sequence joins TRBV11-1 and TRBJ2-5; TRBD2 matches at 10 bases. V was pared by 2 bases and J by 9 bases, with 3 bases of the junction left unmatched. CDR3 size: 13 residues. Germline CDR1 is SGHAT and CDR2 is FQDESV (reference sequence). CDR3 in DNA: TGTGCCAGCAGCTTACGGACTAGCGGTCCCCAGTACTTC. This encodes CASSLRTSGPQYF.

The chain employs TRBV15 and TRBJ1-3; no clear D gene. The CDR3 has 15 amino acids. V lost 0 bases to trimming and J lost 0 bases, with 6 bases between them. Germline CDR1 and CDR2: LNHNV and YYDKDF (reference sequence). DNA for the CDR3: TGTGCCACCAGCAGAGATCCAGGCTCTGGAAACACCATATATTTT. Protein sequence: CATSRDPGSGNTIYF.

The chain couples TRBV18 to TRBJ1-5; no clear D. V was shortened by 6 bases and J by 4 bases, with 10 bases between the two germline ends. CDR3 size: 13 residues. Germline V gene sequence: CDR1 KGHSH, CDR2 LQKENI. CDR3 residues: CASSFSKNQPQHF. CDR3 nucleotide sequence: TGTGCCAGCTCGTTTAGTAAAAATCAGCCCCAGCATTTT.

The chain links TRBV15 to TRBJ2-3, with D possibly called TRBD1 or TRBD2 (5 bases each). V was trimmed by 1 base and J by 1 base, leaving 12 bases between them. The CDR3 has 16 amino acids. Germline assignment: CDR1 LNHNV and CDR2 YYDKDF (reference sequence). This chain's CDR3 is CATSRGLGARTDTQYF. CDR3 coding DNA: TGTGCCACCAGCAGAGGTCTCGGGGCACGCACAGATACGCAGTATTTT.

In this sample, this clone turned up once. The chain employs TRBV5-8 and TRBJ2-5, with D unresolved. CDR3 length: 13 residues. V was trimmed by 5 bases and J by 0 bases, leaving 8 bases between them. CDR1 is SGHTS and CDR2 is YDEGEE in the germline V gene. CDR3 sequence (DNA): TGTGCCAGCAGGAACGAGAACCAAGAGACCCAGTACTTC. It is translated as CASRNENQETQYF.

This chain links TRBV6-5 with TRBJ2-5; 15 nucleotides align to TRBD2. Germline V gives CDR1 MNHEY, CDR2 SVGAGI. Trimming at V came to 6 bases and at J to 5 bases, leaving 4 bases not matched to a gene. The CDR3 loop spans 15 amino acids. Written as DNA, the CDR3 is TGTGCCAGCAGCGGACTAGCGGGGGGGAGGGAGACCCAGTACTTC. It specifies CASSGLAGGRETQYF.

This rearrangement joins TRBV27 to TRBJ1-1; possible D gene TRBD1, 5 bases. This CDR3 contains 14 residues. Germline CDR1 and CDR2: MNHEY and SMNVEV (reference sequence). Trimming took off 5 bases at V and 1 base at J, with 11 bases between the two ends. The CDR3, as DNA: TGTGCCAGCAGTCCCGGGACGGGGAACACTGAAGCTTTCTTT. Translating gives CASSPGTGNTEAFF.

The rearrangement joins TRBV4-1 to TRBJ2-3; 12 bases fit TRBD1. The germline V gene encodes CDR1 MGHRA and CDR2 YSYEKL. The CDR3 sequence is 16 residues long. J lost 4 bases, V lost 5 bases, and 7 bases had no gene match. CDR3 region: CASSARDRGQPDTQYF. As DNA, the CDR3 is TGCGCCAGCAGCGCCCGGGACAGGGGGCAGCCAGATACGCAGTATTTT.

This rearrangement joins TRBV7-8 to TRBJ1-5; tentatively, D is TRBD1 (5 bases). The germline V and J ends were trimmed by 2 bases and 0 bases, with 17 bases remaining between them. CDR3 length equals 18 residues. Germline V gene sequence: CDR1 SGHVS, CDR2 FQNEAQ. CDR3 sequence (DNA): TGTGCCAGCAGCTTAACTGGGCAGGGCTTCAATAGCAATCAGCCCCAGCATTTT. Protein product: CASSLTGQGFNSNQPQHF.

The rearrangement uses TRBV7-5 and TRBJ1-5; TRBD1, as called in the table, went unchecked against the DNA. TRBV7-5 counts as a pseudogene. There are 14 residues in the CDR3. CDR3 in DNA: TGTGTCAGAAGCTTCAGACAGAGCAATCAGCCCCAGCATTTT. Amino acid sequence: CVRSFRQSNQPQHF.

The CDR3 is CASTLTGVTEAFF. The CDR3 DNA is TGTGCCAGCACCCTAACAGGGGTCACCGAAGCTTTCTTT. The V gene is TRBV28, the J gene TRBJ1-1; 7 bases line up with TRBD1. V trimming: 7 bases; J trimming: 8 bases; junction bases outside the gene matches: 10. Germline CDR1 MDHEN, CDR2 SYDVKM. This CDR3 spans 13 amino acids.

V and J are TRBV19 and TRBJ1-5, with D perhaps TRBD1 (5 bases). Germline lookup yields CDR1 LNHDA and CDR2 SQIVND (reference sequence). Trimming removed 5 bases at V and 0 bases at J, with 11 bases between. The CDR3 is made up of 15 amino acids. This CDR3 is CASSVDIFSNQPQHF. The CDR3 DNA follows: TGTGCCAGTAGTGTGGACATCTTTAGCAATCAGCCCCAGCATTTT.

The CDR3 nucleotides read TGCGCCAGCAGACAGGGGCTACCGGGCACTGAAGCTTTCTTT. This gives the protein CASRQGLPGTEAFF. The chain couples TRBV5-1 to TRBJ1-1, with 7 nucleotides matching TRBD1. The CDR3 totals 14 residues. Germline assignment: CDR1 SGHRS and CDR2 YFSETQ. V trimming: 5 bases; J trimming: 4 bases; junction bases outside the gene matches: 8. Complete variable domain (other parts from reference TRBV5-1 and TRBJ1-1): KAGVTQTPRYLIKTRGQQVTLSCSPISGHRSVSWYQQTPGQGLQFLFEYFSETQRNKGNFPGRFSGRQFSNSRSEMNVSTLELGDSALYLCASRQGLPGTEAFFGQGTRLTVV.

The CDR3 DNA sequence: TGCGCCAGCAGCCAAATGAGGGTCTCCACCGGGGAGCTGTTTTTT. This encodes CASSQMRVSTGELFF. The chain joins TRBV4-3 to TRBJ2-2, with D possibly being TRBD2 (5 bases). V was shortened by 2 bases and J by 4 bases, with 11 bases between the two germline ends. The CDR3 is 15 residues long. CDR1 LGHNA and CDR2 YSLEER come from the germline V gene.

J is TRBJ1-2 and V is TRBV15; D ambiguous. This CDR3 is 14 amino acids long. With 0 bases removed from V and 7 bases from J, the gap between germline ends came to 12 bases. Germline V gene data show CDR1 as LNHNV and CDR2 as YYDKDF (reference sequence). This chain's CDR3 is CATSRDRQQIGYTF. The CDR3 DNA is TGTGCCACCAGCAGAGATCGGCAGCAGATTGGCTACACCTTC. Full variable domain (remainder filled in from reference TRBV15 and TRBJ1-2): DAMVIQNPRYQVTQFGKPVTLSCSQTLNHNVMYWYQQKSSQAPKLLFHYYDKDFNNEADTPDNFQSRRPNTSFCFLDIRSPGLGDTAMYLCATSRDRQQIGYTFGSGTRLTVV.

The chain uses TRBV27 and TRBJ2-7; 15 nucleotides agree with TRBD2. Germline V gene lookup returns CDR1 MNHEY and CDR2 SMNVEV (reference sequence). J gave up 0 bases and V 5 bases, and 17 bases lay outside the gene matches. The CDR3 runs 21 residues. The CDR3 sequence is CASSPLPRTSGGALSSYEQYV. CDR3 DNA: TGTGCCAGCAGTCCTCTCCCCCGGACTAGCGGGGGGGCTTTAAGCTCCTACGAGCAGTACGTC.

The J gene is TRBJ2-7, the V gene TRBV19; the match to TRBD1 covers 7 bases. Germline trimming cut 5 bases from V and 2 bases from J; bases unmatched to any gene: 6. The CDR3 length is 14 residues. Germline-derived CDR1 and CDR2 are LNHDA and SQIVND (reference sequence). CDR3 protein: CASSPRDRPYEQYV. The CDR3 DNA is TGTGCCAGTAGTCCACGGGACAGACCCTACGAGCAGTACGTC.

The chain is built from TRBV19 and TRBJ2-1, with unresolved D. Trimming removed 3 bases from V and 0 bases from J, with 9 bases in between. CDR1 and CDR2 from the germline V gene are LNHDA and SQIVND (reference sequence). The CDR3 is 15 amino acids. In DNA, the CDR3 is TGTGCCAGTAGTATCCGATGGGGCTCCTACAATGAGCAGTTCTTC. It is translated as CASSIRWGSYNEQFF.

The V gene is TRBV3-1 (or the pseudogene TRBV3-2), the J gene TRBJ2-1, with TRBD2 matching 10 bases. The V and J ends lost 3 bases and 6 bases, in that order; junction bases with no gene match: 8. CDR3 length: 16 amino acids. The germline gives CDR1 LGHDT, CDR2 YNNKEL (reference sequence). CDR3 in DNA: TGTGCCAGCAGCCACCCCACTAGCGGGATAGGCAATGAGCAGTTCTTC. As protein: CASSHPTSGIGNEQFF.

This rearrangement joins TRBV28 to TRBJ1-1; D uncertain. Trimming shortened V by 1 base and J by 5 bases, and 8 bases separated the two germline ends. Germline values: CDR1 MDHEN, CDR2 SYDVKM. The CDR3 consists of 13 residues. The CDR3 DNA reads TGTGCCAGCAGTTTATCGGGATTGACTGAAGCTTTCTTT. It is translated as CASSLSGLTEAFF.

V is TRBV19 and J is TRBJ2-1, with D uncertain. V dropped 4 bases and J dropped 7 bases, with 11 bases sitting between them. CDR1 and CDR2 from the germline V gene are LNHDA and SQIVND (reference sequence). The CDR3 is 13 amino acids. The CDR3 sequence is CASSTAGPNEQFF. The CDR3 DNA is TGTGCCAGTAGTACCGCCGGTCCGAATGAGCAGTTCTTC.

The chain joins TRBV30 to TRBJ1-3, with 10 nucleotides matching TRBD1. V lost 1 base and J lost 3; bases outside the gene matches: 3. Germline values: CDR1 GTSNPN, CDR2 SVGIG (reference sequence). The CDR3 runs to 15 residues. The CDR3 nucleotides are TGTGCCTGGAGTGGACAGGGGGCAGGTGGAAACACCATATATTTT. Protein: CAWSGQGAGGNTIYF. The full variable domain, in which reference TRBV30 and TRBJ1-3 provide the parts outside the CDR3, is SQTIHQWPATLVQPVGSPLSLECTVEGTSNPNLYWYRQAAGRGLQLLFYSVGIGQISSEVPQNLSASRPQDRQFILSSKKLLLSDSGFYLCAWSGQGAGGNTIYFGEGSWLTVV.